This T cell receptor (beta chain) was documented in a study of OX40 agonist ivuxolimab in advanced cancers. For context, the study as a whole: Ivuxolimab was an agonistic, fully human IgG2 monoclonal antibody directed against OX40 (CD134), a costimulatory receptor. Peripheral TCRbeta sequencing aimed to test whether ivuxolimab altered TCR sequence diversity and caused clonal T-cell expansion. The monotherapy dose-escalation portion (N ≈ 50 patients) of the phase I ivuxolimab trial is reported in the paper. Of the approximately 50 dose-escalation patients, hepatocellular carcinoma was present in roughly 19, melanoma in some 15, renal cell carcinoma in 9 and head and neck cancer in 9. The dose-escalation cohort was around 83% male with a mean age of approximately 60 years, ranging from about 23 to 85. Three dose-escalation patients achieved partial responses, one with hepatocellular carcinoma and two with cutaneous melanoma. Prior anti-PD-1, anti-PD-L1 or anti-CTLA-4 therapy was permitted, and checkpoint inhibitors had been received by around 39% of dose-escalation patients. Intravenous ivuxolimab was administered to patients every 2 weeks at six dose levels: 0.01, 0.1, 0.3, 1.5, 3 and 10 mg/kg. General study outcomes and caveats: At doses of 0.1 to 3.0 mg/kg, clonal expansion of both CD4+ and CD8+ blood T cells was observed from baseline to week 6. Low levels of normalized T-cell clonal expansion were also seen in some nonresponding patients. In partial responders in the 0.1-3.0 mg/kg groups, normalized peripheral clonal expansion was found to be among the lowest, especially among CD8+ T cells. The antigen specificity of the peripheral T cells that underwent clonal expansion was not determined. After ivuxolimab, expanded clones were on average more numerous among CD8+ T cells than among CD4+ T cells.

As encoded in the germline V gene, CDR1 is SGHVS while CDR2 is FNYEAQ. The cysteine opens and the phenylalanine closes a CDR3 of 15 amino acids. Just the 45-base CDR3 DNA is kept, in frame starting at base 1. Relative to germline, V is 6 bases shorter and J is 5 bases shorter, with 20 bases between their ends. Patients with a history of autoimmune disease or receiving systemic immunosuppression were excluded from the trial. Peripheral blood for TCR sequencing was collected from all dose cohorts at baseline, on cycle 4 day 1, and on cycle 7 day 1. Samples came from an open-label, multicenter, first-in-human phase I dose-escalation trial of ivuxolimab. Adults with locally advanced or metastatic melanoma, renal cell, hepatocellular, or head and neck squamous cell carcinoma were enrolled in the trial. Before TCR sequencing, CD4+ and CD8+ T cells were separately sorted from peripheral blood. About this clone: Which antigen it targets is not known. Base qualities are not at hand, and no much larger clone is one base apart.

Genomic DNA was extracted from sorted cells for sequencing of the TCRbeta CDR3 region. The immunoSEQ Assay was used to sequence the TCRbeta CDR3 regions. TCRdb retrieved this table from immuneACCESS and kept in-frame rearrangements only. Not all clones are present; in checked studies, unresolved V genes account for under half, and no reason is known for the remainder. The sample contains 60,000 to 75,000 clones, over 80% of them found a single time. The ten most abundant clones make up approximately 3.9% of the sample. The chain is assembled from TRBV7-6 and TRBJ2-7; TRBD1 is perhaps the D gene, given 5 matching bases. The receptor's source is an adult with an advanced solid tumor such as melanoma, head and neck, liver or kidney cancer. The input for sequencing was CD4+ or CD8+ T cells sorted from blood, taken in a trial of the OX40 agonist ivuxolimab. The CDR3 region: CASRGKQAPGHEQYF. The sequenced DNA: TGTGCCAGCAGGGGCAAACAGGCCCCGGGCCACGAGCAGTACTTC. With all but the CDR3 taken from the reference TRBV7-6 and TRBJ2-7 genes, the full variable domain is: GAGVSQSPRYKVTKRGQDVALRCDPISGHVSLYWYRQALGQGPEFLTYFNYEAQQDKSGLPNDRFSAERPEGSISTLTIQRTEQRDSAMYRCASRGKQAPGHEQYFGPGTRLTVT.